The table lists the clone carrying this TCR beta chain with many counts. This entry belongs to a study of regulatory T cells in long-lasting Graves disease. Arm-PCR of CDR3 regions and iRepertoire HTBI primers were the basis on which TCR beta libraries were built. TCRdb recomputed calls from the multiplex PCR reads with MiXCR, one row per CDR3 protein. Seen here are about 530,000 distinct CDR3 sequences, around 16% observed once, and the top ten hold approximately 25%. This CDR3 comprises 16 residues. The V gene end was trimmed by 8 bases and the J gene end by 3 bases; junction bases not matched to a gene: 11. The germline gives CDR1 SNHLY, CDR2 FYNNEI. The sample's time point: newly diagnosed GD, antithyroid drugs for less than 3 months. PBMC-derived RNA was used for the TCR library. This same sample was also taken into another study, of T cells in Graves' hyperthyroidism and ophthalmopathy. That paper notes: Uncontrolled infection, other autoimmune disease, pregnancy or lactation excluded patients. In the first-round RT-PCR of the TCR CDR3, the HTBI primer set was used. Onset of ophthalmopathy came a median 6.5 months after the model predicted it.

The sample consisted of peripheral blood mononuclear cells (PBMCs), taken at new diagnosis, from a patient treated with antithyroid drugs. This sequence joins TRBV2 and TRBJ2-3; 10 bases line up with TRBD2. This clonotype originated in a woman aged 40 to 65 with Graves disease. The CDR3 loop reads CASPQDLAGVTDTQYF. The CDR3 DNA sequence: TGTGCCAGCCCCCAGGACCTAGCGGGGGTTACAGATACGCAGTATTTT. The whole variable domain, filled in from reference TRBV2 and TRBJ2-3, reads EPEVTQTPSHQVTQMGQEVILRCVPISNHLYFYWYRQILGQKVEFLVSFYNNEISEKSEIFDDQFSVERPDGSNFTLKIRSTKLEDSAMYFCASPQDLAGVTDTQYFGPGTRLTVL.